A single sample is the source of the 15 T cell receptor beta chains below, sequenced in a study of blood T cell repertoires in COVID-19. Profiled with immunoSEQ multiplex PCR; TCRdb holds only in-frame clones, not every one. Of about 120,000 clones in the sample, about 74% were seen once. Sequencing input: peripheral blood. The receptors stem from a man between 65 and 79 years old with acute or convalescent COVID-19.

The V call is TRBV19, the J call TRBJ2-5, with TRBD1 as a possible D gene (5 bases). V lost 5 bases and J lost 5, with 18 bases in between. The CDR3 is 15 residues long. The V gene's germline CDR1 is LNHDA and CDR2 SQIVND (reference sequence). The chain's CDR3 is CASSPRQNVQETQYF. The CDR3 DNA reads TGTGCCAGTAGTCCCCGACAGAACGTCCAGGAGACCCAGTACTTC.

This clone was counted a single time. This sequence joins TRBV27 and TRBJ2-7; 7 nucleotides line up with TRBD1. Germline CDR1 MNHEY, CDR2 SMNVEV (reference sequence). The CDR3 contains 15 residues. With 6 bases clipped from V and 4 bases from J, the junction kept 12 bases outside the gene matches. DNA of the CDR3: TGTGCCAGCAGGCTCTTACGACAGGGAACTTACGAGCAGTACTTC. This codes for CASRLLRQGTYEQYF.

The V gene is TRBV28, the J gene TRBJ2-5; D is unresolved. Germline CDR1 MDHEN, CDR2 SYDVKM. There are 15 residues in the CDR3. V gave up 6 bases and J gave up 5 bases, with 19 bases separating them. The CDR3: CASSPTARRGETQYF. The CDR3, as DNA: TGTGCCAGCAGCCCTACCGCTAGGCGTGGGGAGACCCAGTACTTC.

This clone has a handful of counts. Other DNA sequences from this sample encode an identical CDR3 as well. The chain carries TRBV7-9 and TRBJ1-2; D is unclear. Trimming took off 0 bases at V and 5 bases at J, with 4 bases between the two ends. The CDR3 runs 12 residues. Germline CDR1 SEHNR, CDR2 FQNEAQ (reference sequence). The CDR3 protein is CASSLAQYGYTF. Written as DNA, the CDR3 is TGTGCCAGCAGCTTAGCGCAGTATGGCTACACCTTC.

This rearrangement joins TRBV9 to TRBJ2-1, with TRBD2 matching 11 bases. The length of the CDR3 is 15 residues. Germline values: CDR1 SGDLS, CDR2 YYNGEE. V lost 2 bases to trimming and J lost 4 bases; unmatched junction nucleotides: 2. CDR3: CASSVTSGSYNEQFF. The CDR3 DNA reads TGTGCCAGCAGCGTCACTAGCGGGAGTTACAATGAGCAGTTCTTC.

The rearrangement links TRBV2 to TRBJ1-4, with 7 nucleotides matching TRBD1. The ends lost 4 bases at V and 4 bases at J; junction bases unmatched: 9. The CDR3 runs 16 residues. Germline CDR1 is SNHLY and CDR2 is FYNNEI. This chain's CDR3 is CASSGQGPRGNEKLFF. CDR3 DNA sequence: TGTGCCAGCAGTGGACAGGGCCCTCGCGGTAATGAAAAACTGTTTTTT.

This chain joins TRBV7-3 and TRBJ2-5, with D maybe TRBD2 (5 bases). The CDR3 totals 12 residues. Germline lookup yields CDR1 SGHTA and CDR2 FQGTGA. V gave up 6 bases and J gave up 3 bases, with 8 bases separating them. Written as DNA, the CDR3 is TGTGCCAGCAGAGGAGGTAAAGAGACCCAGTACTTC. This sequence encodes CASRGGKETQYF. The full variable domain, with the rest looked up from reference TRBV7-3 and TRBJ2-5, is GAGVSQTPSNKVTEKGKYVELRCDPISGHTALYWYRQSLGQGPEFLIYFQGTGAADDSGLPNDRFFAVRPEGSVSTLKIQRTERGDSAVYLCASRGGKETQYFGPGTRLLVL.

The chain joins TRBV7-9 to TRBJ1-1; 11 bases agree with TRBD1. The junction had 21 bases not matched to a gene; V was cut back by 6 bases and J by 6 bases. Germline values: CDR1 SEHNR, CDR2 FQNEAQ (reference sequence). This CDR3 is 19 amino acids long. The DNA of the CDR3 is TGTGCCAGCAGTTTACCCCTAATTCCGGGACAGGGGGTGAGCGCTGAAGCTTTCTTT. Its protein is CASSLPLIPGQGVSAEAFF.

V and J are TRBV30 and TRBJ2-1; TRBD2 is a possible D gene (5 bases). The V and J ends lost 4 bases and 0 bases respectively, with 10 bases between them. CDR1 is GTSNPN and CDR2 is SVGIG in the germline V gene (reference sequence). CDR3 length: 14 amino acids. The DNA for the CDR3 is TGTGCCTGGAACAGAGCGGCCTCCTACAATGAGCAGTTCTTC. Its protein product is CAWNRAASYNEQFF.

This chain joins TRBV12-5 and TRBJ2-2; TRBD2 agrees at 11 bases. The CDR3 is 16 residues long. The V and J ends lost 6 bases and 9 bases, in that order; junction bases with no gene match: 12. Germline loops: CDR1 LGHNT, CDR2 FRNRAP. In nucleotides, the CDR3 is TGTGCTAGTGGCCTTAGCGGGGGGGCCATTCCGCGGGAGCTGTTTTTT. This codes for CASGLSGGAIPRELFF.

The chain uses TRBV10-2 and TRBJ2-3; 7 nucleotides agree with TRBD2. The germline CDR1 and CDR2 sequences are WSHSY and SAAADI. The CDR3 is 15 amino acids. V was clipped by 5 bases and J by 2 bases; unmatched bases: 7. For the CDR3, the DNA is TGCGCCAGCAGTCCTAGCGGAGAAACCACAGATACGCAGTATTTT. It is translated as CASSPSGETTDTQYF.

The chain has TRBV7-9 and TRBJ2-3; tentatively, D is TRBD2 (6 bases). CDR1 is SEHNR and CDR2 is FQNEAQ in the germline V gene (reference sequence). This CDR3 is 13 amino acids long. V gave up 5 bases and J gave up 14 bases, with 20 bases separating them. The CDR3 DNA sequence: TGTGCCAGCAGCGTACCGGGACTCCAGGGTGGGTATTTT. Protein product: CASSVPGLQGGYF.

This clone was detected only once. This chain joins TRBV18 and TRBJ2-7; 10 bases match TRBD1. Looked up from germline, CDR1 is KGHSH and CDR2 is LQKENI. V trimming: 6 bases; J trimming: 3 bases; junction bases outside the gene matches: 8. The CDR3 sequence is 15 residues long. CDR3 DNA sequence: TGTGCCAGCTCTGACGGACAGGGGGTGTTCTACGAGCAGTACTTC. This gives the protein CASSDGQGVFYEQYF.

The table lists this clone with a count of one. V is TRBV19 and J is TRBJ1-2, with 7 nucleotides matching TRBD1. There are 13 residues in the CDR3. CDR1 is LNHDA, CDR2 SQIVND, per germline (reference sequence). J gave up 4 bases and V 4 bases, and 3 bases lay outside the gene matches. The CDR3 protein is CASSSRQGYGYTF. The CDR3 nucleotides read TGTGCCAGTAGTAGCCGACAGGGCTATGGCTACACCTTC.

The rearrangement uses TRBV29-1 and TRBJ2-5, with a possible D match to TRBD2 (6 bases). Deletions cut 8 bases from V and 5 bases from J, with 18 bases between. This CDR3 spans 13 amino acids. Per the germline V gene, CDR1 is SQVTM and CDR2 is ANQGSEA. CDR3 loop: CSSWRVGGETQYF. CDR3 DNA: TGCAGCAGTTGGAGGGTCGGCGGGGAGACCCAGTACTTC.